This T cell receptor (beta chain) was recovered during a study of blood T cell repertoires in COVID-19. Study in general: The cDNA or gDNA used as material had been derived from T cells, B-cell-depleted T cells, or PBMCs.

This clone is a singleton in its sample. Per the original data handling: Amplification with reference gene primers provided the estimates of nucleated cell counts. Here immunoSEQ multiplex PCR was the method, and the copy in TCRdb shows in-frame clones only, minus some. V and J calls plus clone size are reproduced from that table; the DNA served to infer D and trimming. The sample consists of roughly 80,000 clones, around 80% of them appearing once. The TCR comes from a human donor in a cohort sampled during active COVID-19. Sequencing used peripheral blood.

The CDR3, as DNA: TGTGCCATCCGTCACTTAACGAACACTGAAGCTTTCTTT. This translates into CAIRHLTNTEAFF. V and J are TRBV7-9 and TRBJ1-1; D not resolved. CDR1 and CDR2 (germline): SEHNR, FQNEAQ (reference sequence). The CDR3 is 13 amino acids. With 10 bases removed from V and 1 base from J, the gap between germline ends came to 13 bases. Together with reference TRBV7-9 and TRBJ1-1, the CDR3 gives the full variable domain: DTGVSQNPRHKITKRGQNVTFRCDPISEHNRLYWYRQTLGQGPEFLTYFQNEAQLEKSRLLSDRFSAERPKGSFSTLEIQRTEQGDSAMYLCAIRHLTNTEAFFGQGTRLTVV.